These 8 T cell receptor beta chains came from one sample sequenced in a study of regulatory T cells in long-lasting Graves disease. Assembly of TCR beta libraries relied on iRepertoire HTBI primers together with Arm-PCR of CDR3 regions. TCRdb processed the multiplex PCR reads anew with MiXCR; each CDR3 protein has one entry. Seen here are roughly 440,000 distinct CDR3 sequences, about 16% observed once, and the top ten hold 23%. Time point defined: newly diagnosed GD, antithyroid drugs for less than 3 months. PBMCs provided the RNA from which the TCR library was made. These same records also appear under a second study, on T cells in Graves' hyperthyroidism and ophthalmopathy.

Sequences were derived from peripheral blood mononuclear cells (PBMCs), sampled at new diagnosis, from a patient treated with antithyroid drugs. All receptors come from a woman in her late teens or twenties with Graves disease.

There are a few counts of this clonotype. The chain couples TRBV19 to TRBJ2-1; TRBD2 agrees at 9 bases. CDR1 LNHDA and CDR2 SQIVND come from the germline V gene (reference sequence). CDR3 length: 16 amino acids. J gave up 5 bases and V 3 bases, and 8 bases lay outside the gene matches. The CDR3 loop reads CASSIAGGGLNNEQFF. The CDR3 nucleotides are TGTGCCAGTAGTATCGCGGGGGGGGGCCTAAACAATGAGCAGTTCTTC.

This clonotype was counted at least ten times. V gene TRBV7-9 combines with J gene TRBJ2-1, with a weak D call TRBD2 (5 bases). The V gene's germline CDR1 is SEHNR and CDR2 FQNEAQ (reference sequence). This CDR3 has 14 amino acids. Trimming left V 0 bases short and J 9 bases short, with 12 bases between. DNA for the CDR3: TGTGCCAGCAGCTTAGCGGGAGTGGAGATTGAGCAGTTCTTC. Its protein product is CASSLAGVEIEQFF.

This clonotype was counted ten times or more. J is TRBJ2-1 and V is TRBV28; 8 bases are shared with TRBD2. Germline V gives CDR1 MDHEN, CDR2 SYDVKM. The CDR3 totals 15 residues. J gave up 3 bases and V 3 bases, and 4 bases lay outside the gene matches. CDR3 DNA: TGTGCCAGCAGTTTGTTAGCGGGACTCTACAATGAGCAGTTCTTC. Translation: CASSLLAGLYNEQFF.

This clonotype was detected many times. The genes are TRBV20-1 and TRBJ1-5; possible D gene TRBD1, 5 bases. The CDR3 loop spans 14 amino acids. Germline lookup yields CDR1 DFQATT and CDR2 SNEGSKA (reference sequence). The germline V and J ends were trimmed by 0 bases and 4 bases, with 10 bases remaining between them. DNA of the CDR3: TGCAGTGCTAGAGATTTTCAGGGAAATCAGCCCCAGCATTTT. This sequence encodes CSARDFQGNQPQHF.

This clonotype appeared many times. V and J are TRBV20-1 and TRBJ1-2, with TRBD1 identical over 8 bases. This CDR3 has 14 amino acids. V lost 4 bases and J lost 4; bases outside the gene matches: 8. The germline CDR1 and CDR2 sequences are DFQATT and SNEGSKA (reference sequence). The CDR3 nucleotides read TGCAGTGCTAAAACGGACAGGGTGGGCTATGGCTACACCTTC. Amino acids: CSAKTDRVGYGYTF.

This clonotype was recorded many times. The chain employs TRBV7-9 and TRBJ2-3; D is uncertain. The CDR3 contains 15 residues. CDR1 SEHNR and CDR2 FQNEAQ come from the germline V gene (reference sequence). V lost 2 bases and J lost 5, with 14 bases in between. CDR3 DNA: TGTGCCAGCAGCTTAAGTACCCGGCCGCGAGATACGCAGTATTTT. This encodes CASSLSTRPRDTQYF.

This clonotype was observed at least ten times. The CDR3 region has the DNA TGTGCCAGCAGCCAAGGAGGGGGCTACGAGCAGTACTTC. Protein: CASSQGGGYEQYF. The genes are TRBV3-1 and TRBJ2-7, with a possible D match to TRBD1 (6 bases). The CDR3 loop spans 13 amino acids. V gave up 1 base and J gave up 3 bases, with 7 bases separating them. Germline V gives CDR1 LGHDT, CDR2 YNNKEL (reference sequence).

This chain uses TRBV3-1 with TRBJ2-1; D is perhaps TRBD1 or TRBD2 (5 bases each). This CDR3 has 9 amino acids. The V end was cut by 10 bases, the J end by 10 bases, with 8 bases between. Germline CDR1 is LGHDT and CDR2 is YNNKEL (reference sequence). CDR3 nucleotide sequence: TGTGCCACCTGGGGGGAGCAGTTCTTC. This gives the protein CATWGEQFF.